The 16 T cell receptor beta chains below come from one sample, sequenced in a study of blood T cell repertoires in COVID-19. The table came from immunoSEQ multiplex PCR; TCRdb's copy has only in-frame clones and leaves some out. Of roughly 260,000 clones in the sample, more than 70% are singletons; the top ten hold about 3%. Sequenced input: peripheral blood. These receptors were collected from a young woman with acute or convalescent COVID-19.

V is TRBV7-3 and J is TRBJ2-1; no clear D. The CDR3 loop spans 16 amino acids. Deletions cut 4 bases from V and 2 bases from J, with 15 bases between. CDR1 is SGHTA, CDR2 FQGTGA, per germline. DNA for the CDR3: TGTGCCAGCAGCTCTCTACCGAGTTTCACCTACAATGAGCAGTTCTTC. This encodes CASSSLPSFTYNEQFF.

A single count supports this clone. The chain carries TRBV7-2 and TRBJ2-5; possible D gene TRBD1, 6 bases. CDR1 SGHTA and CDR2 FQGNSA come from the germline V gene. This CDR3 has 13 amino acids. Trimming pared 5 bases from V and 5 bases from J, leaving 12 bases between. CDR3 loop: CASSPGQSETQYF. In nucleotides, the CDR3 is TGTGCCAGCAGCCCGGGACAATCGGAGACCCAGTACTTC. The full variable domain, in which reference TRBV7-2 and TRBJ2-5 provide the parts outside the CDR3, is GAGVSQSPSNKVTEKGKDVELRCDPISGHTALYWYRQSLGQGLEFLIYFQGNSAPDKSGLPSDRFSAERTGGSVSTLTIQRTQQEDSAVYLCASSPGQSETQYFGPGTRLLVL.

V is TRBV4-3 and J is TRBJ2-5; the D gene is possibly TRBD1 (5 bases). Germline CDR1 reads LGHNA; CDR2 reads YSLEER. This CDR3 comprises 15 residues. The ends were cut back, 0 bases at V and 5 bases at J, with 13 bases in the middle. This chain's CDR3 is CASSQDPGMWETQYF. CDR3 DNA: TGCGCCAGCAGCCAAGATCCAGGGATGTGGGAGACCCAGTACTTC.

The chain combines TRBV7-2 with TRBJ1-4; 9 bases align to TRBD1. This CDR3 is built from 16 residues. Trimming at V came to 0 bases and at J to 4 bases, leaving 3 bases not matched to a gene. CDR1 and CDR2 from the germline V gene are SGHTA and FQGNSA. For the CDR3, the DNA is TGTGCCAGCAGCTTAGCGTCGGGACAGGGTAATGAAAAACTGTTTTTT. Its translation: CASSLASGQGNEKLFF.

V and J are TRBV2 and TRBJ1-1; TRBD1 aligns across 10 bases. V shed 3 bases, J shed 4 bases, and the junction held 5 bases outside the gene matches. Germline V gene lookup returns CDR1 SNHLY and CDR2 FYNNEI. The CDR3 has 15 residues. Written as DNA, the CDR3 is TGTGCCAGCAGTGACGAGGGGACAGGGGCCACTGAAGCTTTCTTT. Its protein is CASSDEGTGATEAFF.

This rearrangement joins TRBV3-1 (or the pseudogene TRBV3-2) to TRBJ2-4, with D hard to call. Germline V gives CDR1 LGHDT, CDR2 YNNKEL (reference sequence). The CDR3 contains 11 residues. Deletions cut 4 bases from V and 6 bases from J, with 4 bases between. The DNA for the CDR3 is TGTGCCAGCAGCCCAATAAACATTCAGTACTTC. It encodes CASSPINIQYF.

This clone was counted once. The CDR3 DNA is TGTGCCAGCATCCCGGGACAGGGGGCCCCTAATTCACCCCTCCACTTT. Its protein is CASIPGQGAPNSPLHF. V and J are TRBV5-8 and TRBJ1-6; 12 bases match TRBD1. CDR1 and CDR2 from the germline V gene are SGHTS and YDEGEE. Trimming removed 6 bases from V and 6 bases from J; junction bases left unmatched: 7. This CDR3 is 16 amino acids long.

The chain is built from TRBV27 and TRBJ1-2; 7 bases line up with TRBD1. This CDR3 spans 14 amino acids. With V trimmed by 3 bases and J by 7 bases, 8 bases remained unmatched. CDR1 is MNHEY, CDR2 SMNVEV, per germline (reference sequence). CDR3 in amino acids: CASSFRADRSGYTF. The CDR3 DNA reads as TGTGCCAGCAGTTTCCGTGCGGACAGGAGTGGCTACACCTTC.

J is TRBJ2-3 and V is TRBV19; D call uncertain. V was pared by 7 bases and J by 2 bases, with 10 bases between. Per the germline V gene, CDR1 is LNHDA and CDR2 is SQIVND (reference sequence). CDR3 length equals 13 residues. In nucleotides, the CDR3 is TGTGCCAGTAATGGGCAGCTCACAGATACGCAGTATTTT. This translates into CASNGQLTDTQYF. Variable domain in full (rest from reference TRBV19 and TRBJ2-3): DGGITQSPKYLFRKEGQNVTLSCEQNLNHDAMYWYRQDPGQGLRLIYYSQIVNDFQKGDIAEGYSVSREKKESFPLTVTSAQKNPTAFYLCASNGQLTDTQYFGPGTRLTVL.

The chain joins TRBV6-5 to TRBJ1-1; the D is unclear. V lost 3 bases to trimming and J lost 1 base, with 9 bases between them. Per germline, CDR1 MNHEY and CDR2 SVGAGI. This CDR3 spans 14 amino acids. The CDR3 DNA sequence: TGTGCCAGCAGTTATCGCGGTGGGAACACTGAAGCTTTCTTT. It is translated as CASSYRGGNTEAFF.

The chain joins TRBV7-9 to TRBJ1-2, with 8 bases identical to TRBD1. CDR3 length: 14 residues. V shed 4 bases and J 4 bases; nucleotides not matched to a gene: 5. The germline CDR1 and CDR2 sequences are SEHNR and FQNEAQ (reference sequence). The CDR3 sequence: CASSWTGRTYGYTF. The CDR3 region has the DNA TGTGCCAGCAGCTGGACAGGGCGGACCTATGGCTACACCTTC.

The chain combines TRBV30 with TRBJ2-1, with D possibly being TRBD2 (6 bases). The CDR3 extends over 12 amino acids. V gave up 0 bases and J gave up 9 bases, with 9 bases separating them. CDR1 and CDR2 (germline): GTSNPN, SVGIG (reference sequence). This CDR3 is CAWSVSGVEQFF. As DNA, the CDR3 is TGTGCCTGGAGTGTATCGGGGGTTGAGCAGTTCTTC.

The chain carries TRBV28 and TRBJ2-7, with 11 bases lining up with TRBD1. This CDR3 has 14 amino acids. The trim removed 8 bases at V and 2 bases at J, leaving 5 bases unmatched. Germline loops: CDR1 MDHEN, CDR2 SYDVKM. CDR3 in amino acids: CASGGQGGTYEQYF. CDR3 DNA sequence: TGTGCCAGCGGGGGACAGGGGGGAACCTACGAGCAGTACTTC.

The V gene is TRBV30, the J gene TRBJ2-1, with TRBD2 matching 11 bases. The ends lost 0 bases at V and 8 bases at J; junction bases unmatched: 0. In germline, CDR1 is GTSNPN, CDR2 SVGIG (reference sequence). The CDR3 is 13 amino acids. In DNA, the CDR3 is TGTGCCTGGAGTGTACTAGCGGGAGATGAGCAGTTCTTC. Residues: CAWSVLAGDEQFF.

This chain joins TRBV5-1 and TRBJ2-1; no firm D call. The CDR3 sequence is 12 residues long. The V gene lost 0 bases and the J gene lost 8 bases, with 6 bases spanning the gap. Germline CDR1 is SGHRS and CDR2 is YFSETQ. CDR3 sequence (DNA): TGCGCCAGCAGCTTGGCCCCGTATGAGCAGTTCTTC. Protein: CASSLAPYEQFF.

CDR3 DNA: TGTGCCAGCAGCCGGGGGGGGAACACCGGGGAGCTGTTTTTT. It specifies CASSRGGNTGELFF. This chain connects TRBV14 to TRBJ2-2; 7 bases fit TRBD2. Trimming at V came to 4 bases and at J to 1 base, leaving 0 bases not matched to a gene. CDR3 size: 14 residues. Looked up from germline, CDR1 is SGHDN and CDR2 is FVKESK. Combining the CDR3 with reference TRBV14 and TRBJ2-2 gives the whole variable domain EAGVTQFPSHSVIEKGQTVTLRCDPISGHDNLYWYRRVMGKEIKFLLHFVKESKQDESGMPNNRFLAERTGGTYSTLKVQPAELEDSGVYFCASSRGGNTGELFFGEGSRLTVL.